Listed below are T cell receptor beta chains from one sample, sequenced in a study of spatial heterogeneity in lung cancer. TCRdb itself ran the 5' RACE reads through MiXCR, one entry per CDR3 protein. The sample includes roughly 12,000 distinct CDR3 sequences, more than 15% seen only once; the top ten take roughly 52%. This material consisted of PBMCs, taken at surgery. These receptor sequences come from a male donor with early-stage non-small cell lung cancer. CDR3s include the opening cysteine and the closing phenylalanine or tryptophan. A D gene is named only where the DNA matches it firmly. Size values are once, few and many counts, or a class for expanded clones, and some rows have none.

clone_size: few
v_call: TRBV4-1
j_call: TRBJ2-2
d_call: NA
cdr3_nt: TGCGCCAGCAGCCACACTCAAGGAGGGGAGCTGTTTTTT
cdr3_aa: CASSHTQGGELFF

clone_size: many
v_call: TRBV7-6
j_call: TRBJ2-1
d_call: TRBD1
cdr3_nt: TGTGCCAGCAGCACCCGGGACAGCTTCAATGAGCAGTTCTTC
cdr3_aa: CASSTRDSFNEQFF

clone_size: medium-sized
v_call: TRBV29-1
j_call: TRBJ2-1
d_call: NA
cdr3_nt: TGCAGCGTTGAAGATTTCCGGGAGAGGGGCAATGAGCAGTTCTTC
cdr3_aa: CSVEDFRERGNEQFF

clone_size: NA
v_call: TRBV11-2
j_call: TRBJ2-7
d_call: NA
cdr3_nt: TGTGCCAGCACCTTCGACCCCGGAGCCTACGAGCAGTACTTC
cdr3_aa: CASTFDPGAYEQYF

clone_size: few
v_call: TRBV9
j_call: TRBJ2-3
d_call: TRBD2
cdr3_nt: TGTGCCAGCAGCGAGGCTAGCGGGACCTCCACAGATACGCAGTATTTT
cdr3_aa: CASSEASGTSTDTQYF

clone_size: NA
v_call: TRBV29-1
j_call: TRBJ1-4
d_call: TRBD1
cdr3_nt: TGCAGCGCTGACAGGGGGAATGAAAAACTGTTTTTT
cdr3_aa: CSADRGNEKLFF

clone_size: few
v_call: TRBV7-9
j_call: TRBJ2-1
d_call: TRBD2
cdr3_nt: TGTGCCAGCAGCTTAGGGGGTAGCGGGAGCCAGAACAATGAGCAGTTCTTC
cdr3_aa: CASSLGGSGSQNNEQFF

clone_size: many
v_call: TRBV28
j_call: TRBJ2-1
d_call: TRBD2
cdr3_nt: TGTGCCAGCAGTCCTAGCGGGAGGAAGAGCTCCTACAATGAGCAGTTCTTC
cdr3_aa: CASSPSGRKSSYNEQFF

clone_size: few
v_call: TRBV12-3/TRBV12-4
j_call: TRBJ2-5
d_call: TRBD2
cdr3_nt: TGTGCCAGCAGCCTTCGACTAGCGGGAGCCGGGGCCCAGTACTTC
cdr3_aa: CASSLRLAGAGAQYF

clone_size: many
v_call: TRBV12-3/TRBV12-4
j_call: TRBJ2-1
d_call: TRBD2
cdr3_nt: TGTGCCAGCAGACCTAGCGGGTTCTCCTACAATGAGCAGTTCTTC
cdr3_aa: CASRPSGFSYNEQFF

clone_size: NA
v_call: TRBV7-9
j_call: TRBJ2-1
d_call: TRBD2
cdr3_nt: TGTGCCAGCAGCTTAGGACTAGCAGTCTCCTACAATGAGCAGTTCTTC
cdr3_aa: CASSLGLAVSYNEQFF